This section outlines one TCR beta chain sequence together with its context. What it binds is not known. CDR3 size: 15 residues. Germline V gene sequence: CDR1 WSHSY, CDR2 SAAADI. Trimming took 3 bases from V and 0 from J, leaving 9 bases between them. TCR beta VDJ combinations and CDR3 sequences were profiled from genomic DNA. TCRdb re-called the reads through MiXCR, storing one row per CDR3 protein. The sample has 42,000 or so distinct CDR3 sequences, 55% to 80% seen once. These data originate in a study of CD8+CD57+ T cells in acquired aplastic anemia. At the level of the study: An average of roughly 3 ug of DNA was obtained from sorted CD4+ and CD8+ cells. Mean read depth for CD4+ cells from healthy donors was around 11 million. Study findings and constraints: The number of CD8+ CDR3 sequences shared by patients and controls was under 35.

Source material: sorted CD4+, CD8+, or CD8+CD57+ T cells (not recorded which) from PBMCs. This clonotype originated in a human donor in good health, serving as a control. The chain is built from TRBV10-2 and TRBJ1-3, with D unresolved. The CDR3 region is CASSDPDYSGNTIYF. The CDR3 DNA is TGCGCCAGCAGTGATCCGGACTACTCTGGAAACACCATATATTTT.